A selection of T cell receptor beta chains follows, all from one sample in a study of shared clonotypes between healthy human individuals. Here immunoSEQ multiplex PCR was the method, and the copy in TCRdb shows in-frame clones only, minus some. This table holds roughly 2.5 million clones, approximately 90% found once. Material: naive CD4+ T cells sorted from blood. Source of these receptors: a man between 18 and 35 years old in good health. The CDR3 runs from the conserved cysteine through the conserved F or W. D genes are given only for firm matches. Size tells how often a clone was seen (once, few, many) or the class of an expanded clone, and some rows leave it out.

clone size | J gene | D gene | V gene | CDR3 DNA | CDR3 protein
once | TRBJ1-3 | - | TRBV18 | TGTGCCAGCTCACCATCAGCATTCGGAAACACCATATATTTT | CASSPSAFGNTIYF
- | TRBJ2-7 | - | TRBV4-3 | TGCGCCAGCAGCCAAGGACCAGGGAGCTCCTACGAGCAGTACTTC | CASSQGPGSSYEQYF
- | TRBJ2-5 | - | TRBV2 | TGTGCCACCCGTGGGGCTGGGGAGACCCAGTACTTC | CATRGAGETQYF
- | TRBJ2-1 | - | TRBV29-1 | TGCAGCGTAACCGGACCCCAGAGGGAGCAGTTCTTC | CSVTGPQREQFF
- | TRBJ1-1 | - | TRBV5-1 | TGCGCCAGCAGCCCCGGGGCCAGCATAAAGGTGAACACTGAAGCTTTCTTT | CASSPGASIKVNTEAFF
- | TRBJ2-6 | - | TRBV5-4 | TGTGCCAGCCTGGGGGCAGGTGGGGCCAACGTCCTGACTTTC | CASLGAGGANVLTF
- | TRBJ2-7 | TRBD1 | TRBV11-3 | TGTGCCAGCAGCTCTGGGACAGGGTCGGGCTCCTACGAGCAGTACTTC | CASSSGTGSGSYEQYF
- | TRBJ1-1 | - | TRBV5-1 | TGCGCCAGCAGCTTGGAAATCTTTGGGTACACTGAAGCTTTCTTT | CASSLEIFGYTEAFF
- | TRBJ2-7 | - | TRBV12-5 | TGTGCTAGTGGTTTAGGGGAATTGGGAAACTACGAGCAGTACTTC | CASGLGELGNYEQYF
- | TRBJ2-1 | TRBD2 | TRBV19 | TGTGCCAGTAGTAGACCGGGACTAGCGCCAAATGAGCAGTTCTTC | CASSRPGLAPNEQFF